Sequencing of this T cell receptor beta chain was carried out in a study of molecular identifiers for immune sequencing clone quantification. The V gene lost 5 bases and the J gene lost 0 bases, with 14 bases spanning the gap. The CDR3 is made up of 15 amino acids. Germline V CDR1 and CDR2: LNHDA, SQIVND (reference sequence). TCRdb ran MiXCR on the PCR reads and lists one entry per CDR3 protein. The data show 400,000 to 600,000 distinct CDR3 sequences, about 21% seen once. A CD8+CD4-CCR7+CD45RA+ phenotype served as the sorting definition for naive CD8 T cells. The rearrangement joins TRBV19 to TRBJ2-7; no reliable D call. The sequence was collected from a human donor in good health. Some libraries in this study had Jurkat cell RNA spiked in. Specimen: naive CD8+ T cells from blood, with Jurkat cell RNA spiked in. Stated subset: FACS-sorted CD8+CD4-CCR7+CD45RA+ naive T cells. CDR3 nucleotides: TGTGCCAGTAGTTTTTCGGCCGAGAGCTCCTACGAGCAGTACTTC. Translation gives CASSFSAESSYEQYF.